A single T cell receptor (beta chain) is shown here with its context. At one boundary the junction diverges from the germline segment, which might be a read error. The entry originates in a study of blood T cell repertoires in COVID-19. Study context: The samples span acute and convalescent COVID-19 from the United States, Italy and Spain. The cDNA or gDNA used as material had been derived from T cells, B-cell-depleted T cells, or PBMCs.

Generated by immunoSEQ multiplex PCR, the TCRdb table keeps only in-frame clones and is missing some. The sample lists 150,000 to 200,000 clones; about nine tenths were seen once. CDR3 size: 15 residues. The germline CDR1 and CDR2 sequences are SSHAT and FNYEAQ (reference sequence). The sequenced sample consisted of peripheral blood. This chain joins TRBV7-7 and TRBJ2-3; TRBD2 matches 7 bases. The source is a man between 65 and 79 years old with acute or convalescent COVID-19. CDR3 bases: TGTGCTAGCAGCCTGGCTAGCGGAGGAGCAGATACGCAGTATTTT. Its translation: CASSLASGGADTQYF.